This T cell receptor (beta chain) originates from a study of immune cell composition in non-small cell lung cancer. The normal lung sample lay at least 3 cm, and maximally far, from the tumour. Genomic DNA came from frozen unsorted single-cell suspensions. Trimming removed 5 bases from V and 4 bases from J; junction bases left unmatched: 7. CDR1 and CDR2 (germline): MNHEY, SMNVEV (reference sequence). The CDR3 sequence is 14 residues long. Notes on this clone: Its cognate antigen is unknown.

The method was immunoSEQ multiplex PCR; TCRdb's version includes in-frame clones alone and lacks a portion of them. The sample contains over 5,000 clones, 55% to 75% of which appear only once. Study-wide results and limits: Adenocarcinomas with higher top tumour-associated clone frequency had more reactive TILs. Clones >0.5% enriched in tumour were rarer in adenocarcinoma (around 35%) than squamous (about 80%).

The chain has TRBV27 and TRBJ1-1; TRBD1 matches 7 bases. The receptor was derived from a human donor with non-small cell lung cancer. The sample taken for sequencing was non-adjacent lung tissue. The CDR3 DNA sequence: TGTGCCAGCAGTCGACAGACAGGGCCCACTGAAGCTTTCTTT. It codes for CASSRQTGPTEAFF.